Following are 5 T cell receptor beta chains from one sample sequenced in a study of T-cell reconstitution after alpha-beta-depleted transplantation in children. Construction of the TCRbeta library involved unique molecular identifiers. TCRdb called the PCR reads again in MiXCR, with one record for every CDR3 protein. The table shows almost 400,000 distinct CDR3 sequences, with around 21% occurring only once. The source was PBMCs from the stem cell graft donor, collected from the stem cell graft. These receptors were collected from a human donor who donated a stem cell graft to a child with acute myeloid leukemia.

This clonotype came up a few times. This rearrangement joins TRBV12-3 or TRBV12-4 to TRBJ2-1, with 10 bases that match TRBD1. The CDR3 is 13 amino acids. With 6 bases clipped from V and 7 bases from J, the junction kept 3 bases outside the gene matches. DNA for the CDR3: TGTGCCAGCAGCGGACAGGGGGGAAATGAGCAGTTCTTC. It specifies CASSGQGGNEQFF.

This clonotype was detected ten times or more. The chain joins TRBV5-1 to TRBJ2-7; D gene unclear. Germline-derived CDR1 and CDR2 are SGHRS and YFSETQ. The CDR3 sequence is 14 residues long. V shed 4 bases and J shed 1 base, with 12 bases lying between them. CDR3 DNA: TGCGCCAGCAGCGGTGGTGGGCAGTCCTACGAGCAGTACTTC. Amino acids: CASSGGGQSYEQYF.

CDR3 coding DNA: TGTGCCAGCAGCGTAGCGGGGACAGGGGGTGGCGAGCAGTACTTC. Protein product: CASSVAGTGGGEQYF. The rearrangement links TRBV9 to TRBJ2-7; TRBD1 matches at 11 bases. Germline-derived CDR1 and CDR2 are SGDLS and YYNGEE. With V trimmed by 0 bases and J by 6 bases, 5 bases remained unmatched. CDR3 length equals 15 residues.

V and J are TRBV7-2 and TRBJ2-7; D is possibly TRBD1 or TRBD2 (5 bases each). Looked up from germline, CDR1 is SGHTA and CDR2 is FQGNSA. The CDR3 is 13 amino acids. V was shortened by 1 base and J by 6 bases, with 10 bases between the two germline ends. CDR3 bases: TGTGCCAGCAGCTTAGGGACGGGACCCGAGCAGTACTTC. It yields the protein CASSLGTGPEQYF.

The chain couples TRBV7-9 to TRBJ1-2; D is uncertain. CDR1 SEHNR and CDR2 FQNEAQ come from the germline V gene (reference sequence). There are 16 residues in the CDR3. V gave up 4 bases and J gave up 8 bases, with 23 bases separating them. CDR3 sequence (DNA): TGTGCCAGCAGCTCCGGCCGGGATGGTTGGTCTAAGGGCTACACCTTC. Its protein product is CASSSGRDGWSKGYTF.